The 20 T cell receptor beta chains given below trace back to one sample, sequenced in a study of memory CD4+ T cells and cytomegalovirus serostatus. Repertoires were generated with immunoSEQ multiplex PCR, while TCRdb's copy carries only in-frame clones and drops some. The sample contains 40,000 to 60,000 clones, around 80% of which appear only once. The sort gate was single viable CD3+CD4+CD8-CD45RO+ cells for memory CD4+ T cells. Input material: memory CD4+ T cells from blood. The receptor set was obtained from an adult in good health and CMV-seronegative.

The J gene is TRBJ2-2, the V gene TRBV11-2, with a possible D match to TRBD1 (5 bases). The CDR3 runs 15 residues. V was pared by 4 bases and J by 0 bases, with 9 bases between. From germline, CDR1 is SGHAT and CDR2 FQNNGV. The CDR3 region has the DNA TGTGCCAGCAGCTCCGGACAAACGAACACCGGGGAGCTGTTTTTT. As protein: CASSSGQTNTGELFF. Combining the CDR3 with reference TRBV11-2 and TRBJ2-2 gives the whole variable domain EAGVAQSPRYKIIEKRQSVAFWCNPISGHATLYWYQQILGQGPKLLIQFQNNGVVDDSQLPKDRFSAERLKGVDSTLKIQPAKLEDSAVYLCASSSGQTNTGELFFGEGSRLTVL.

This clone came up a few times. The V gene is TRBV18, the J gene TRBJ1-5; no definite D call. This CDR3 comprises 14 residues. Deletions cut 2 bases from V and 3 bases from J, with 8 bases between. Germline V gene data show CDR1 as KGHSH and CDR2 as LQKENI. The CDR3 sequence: CASSPIAYNQPQHF. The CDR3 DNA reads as TGTGCCAGCTCACCAATTGCCTACAATCAGCCCCAGCATTTT.

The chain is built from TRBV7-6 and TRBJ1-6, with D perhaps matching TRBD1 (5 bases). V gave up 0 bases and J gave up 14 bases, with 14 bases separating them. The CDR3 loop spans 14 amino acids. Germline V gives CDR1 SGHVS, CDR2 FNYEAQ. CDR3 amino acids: CASSLAGPGDTLHF. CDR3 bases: TGTGCCAGCAGCTTAGCGGGACCCGGAGACACCCTCCACTTT.

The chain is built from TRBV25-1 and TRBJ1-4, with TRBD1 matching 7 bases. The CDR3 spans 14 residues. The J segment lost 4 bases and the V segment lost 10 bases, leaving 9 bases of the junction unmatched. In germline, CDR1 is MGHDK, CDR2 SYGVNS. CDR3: CATSTGQFNEKLFF. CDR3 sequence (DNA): TGTGCCACGAGTACGGGACAGTTTAATGAAAAACTGTTTTTT. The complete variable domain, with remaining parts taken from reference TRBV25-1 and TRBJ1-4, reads EADIYQTPRYLVIGTGKKITLECSQTMGHDKMYWYQQDPGMELHLIHYSYGVNSTEKGDLSSESTVSRIRTEHFPLTLESARPSHTSQYLCATSTGQFNEKLFFGSGTQLSVL.

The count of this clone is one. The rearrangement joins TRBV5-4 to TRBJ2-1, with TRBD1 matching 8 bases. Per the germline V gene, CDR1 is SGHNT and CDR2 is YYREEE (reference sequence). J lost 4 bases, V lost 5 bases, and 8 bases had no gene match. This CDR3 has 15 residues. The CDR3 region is CASSSRTGKYNEQFF. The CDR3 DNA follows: TGTGCCAGCAGTAGTCGGACAGGGAAATACAATGAGCAGTTCTTC.

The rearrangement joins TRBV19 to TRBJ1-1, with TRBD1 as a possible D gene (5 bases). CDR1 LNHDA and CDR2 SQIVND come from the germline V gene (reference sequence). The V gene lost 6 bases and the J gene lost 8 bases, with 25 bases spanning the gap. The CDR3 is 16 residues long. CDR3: CASRKGRGWDFLEAFF. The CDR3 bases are TGTGCCAGTAGGAAAGGGAGGGGTTGGGATTTTCTGGAAGCTTTCTTT.

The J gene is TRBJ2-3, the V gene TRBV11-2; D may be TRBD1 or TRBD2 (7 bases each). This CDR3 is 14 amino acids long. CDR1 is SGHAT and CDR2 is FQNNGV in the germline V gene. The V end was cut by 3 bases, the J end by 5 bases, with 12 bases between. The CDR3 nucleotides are TGTGCCAGCAGCTTCCGCAGGGGGGGAGATACGCAGTATTTT. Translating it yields CASSFRRGGDTQYF.

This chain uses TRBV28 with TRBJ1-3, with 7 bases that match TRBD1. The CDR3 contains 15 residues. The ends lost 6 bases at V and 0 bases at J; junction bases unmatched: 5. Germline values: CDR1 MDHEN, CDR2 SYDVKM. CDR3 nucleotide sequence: TGTGCCAGCAGGCTGACAGGGAACTCTGGAAACACCATATATTTT. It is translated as CASRLTGNSGNTIYF.

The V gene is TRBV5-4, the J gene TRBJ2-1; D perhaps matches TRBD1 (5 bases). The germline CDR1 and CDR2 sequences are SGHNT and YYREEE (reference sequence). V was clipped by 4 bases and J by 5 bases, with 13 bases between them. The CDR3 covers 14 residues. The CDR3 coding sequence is TGTGCCAGCAGCGAAGGGGTACGAAACAATGAGCAGTTCTTC. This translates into CASSEGVRNNEQFF.

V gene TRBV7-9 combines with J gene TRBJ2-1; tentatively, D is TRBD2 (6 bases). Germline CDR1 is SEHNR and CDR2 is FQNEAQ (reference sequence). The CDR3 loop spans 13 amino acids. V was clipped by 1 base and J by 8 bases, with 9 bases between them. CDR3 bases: TGTGCCAGCAGCTTAGGACTAGACCATGAGCAGTTCTTC. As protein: CASSLGLDHEQFF.

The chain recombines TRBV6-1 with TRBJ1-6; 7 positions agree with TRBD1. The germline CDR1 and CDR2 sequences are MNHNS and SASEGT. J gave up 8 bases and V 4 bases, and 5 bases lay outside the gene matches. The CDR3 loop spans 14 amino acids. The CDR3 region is CASSGQGGDSPLHF. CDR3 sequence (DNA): TGTGCCAGCAGTGGACAGGGCGGGGATTCACCCCTCCACTTT.

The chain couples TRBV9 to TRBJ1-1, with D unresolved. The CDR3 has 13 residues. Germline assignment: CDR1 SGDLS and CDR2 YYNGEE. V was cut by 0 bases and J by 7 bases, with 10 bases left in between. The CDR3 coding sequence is TGTGCCAGCAGCGTAGACCCCAAGAGTGAAGCTTTCTTT. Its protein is CASSVDPKSEAFF.

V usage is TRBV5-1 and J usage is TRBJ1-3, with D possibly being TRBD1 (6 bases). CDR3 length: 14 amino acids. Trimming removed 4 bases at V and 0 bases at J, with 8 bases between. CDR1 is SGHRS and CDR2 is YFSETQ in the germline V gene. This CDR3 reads CASSTGSSGNTIYF. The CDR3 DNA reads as TGCGCCAGCAGCACAGGGTCCTCTGGAAACACCATATATTTT.

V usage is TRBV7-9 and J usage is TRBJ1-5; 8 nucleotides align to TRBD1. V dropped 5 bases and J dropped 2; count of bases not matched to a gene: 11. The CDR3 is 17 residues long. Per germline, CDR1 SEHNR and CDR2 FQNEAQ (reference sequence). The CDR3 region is CASSQGAGGTRNQPQHF. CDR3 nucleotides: TGTGCCAGCAGCCAAGGGGCAGGGGGCACCCGCAATCAGCCCCAGCATTTT. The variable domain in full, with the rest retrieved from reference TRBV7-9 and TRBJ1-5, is DTGVSQNPRHKITKRGQNVTFRCDPISEHNRLYWYRQTLGQGPEFLTYFQNEAQLEKSRLLSDRFSAERPKGSFSTLEIQRTEQGDSAMYLCASSQGAGGTRNQPQHFGDGTRLSIL.

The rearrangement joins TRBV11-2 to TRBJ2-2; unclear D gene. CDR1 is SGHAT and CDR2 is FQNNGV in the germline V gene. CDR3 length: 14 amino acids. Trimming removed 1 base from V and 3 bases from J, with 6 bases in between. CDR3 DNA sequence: TGTGCCAGCAGCTTAGCCGGTTACACCGGGGAGCTGTTTTTT. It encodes CASSLAGYTGELFF.

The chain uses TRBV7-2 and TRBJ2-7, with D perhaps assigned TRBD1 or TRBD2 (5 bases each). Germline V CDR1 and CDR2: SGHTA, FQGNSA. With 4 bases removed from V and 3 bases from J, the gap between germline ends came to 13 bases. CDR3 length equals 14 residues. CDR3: CASSYRTGRYEQYF. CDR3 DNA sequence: TGTGCCAGCAGCTACCGTACGGGGCGCTACGAGCAGTACTTC.

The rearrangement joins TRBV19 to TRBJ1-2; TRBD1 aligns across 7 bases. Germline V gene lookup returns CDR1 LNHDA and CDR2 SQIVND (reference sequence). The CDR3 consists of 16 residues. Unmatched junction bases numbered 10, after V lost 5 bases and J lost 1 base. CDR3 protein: CASSASGTAINYGYTF. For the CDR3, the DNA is TGTGCCAGTAGTGCCTCCGGGACAGCGATTAACTATGGCTACACCTTC.

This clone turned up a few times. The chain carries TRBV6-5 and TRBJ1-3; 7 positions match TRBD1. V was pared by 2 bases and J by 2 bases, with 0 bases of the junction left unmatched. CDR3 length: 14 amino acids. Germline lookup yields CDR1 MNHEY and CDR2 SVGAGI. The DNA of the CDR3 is TGTGCCAGCAGTTACGGGACAGCTGGAAACACCATATATTTT. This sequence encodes CASSYGTAGNTIYF.

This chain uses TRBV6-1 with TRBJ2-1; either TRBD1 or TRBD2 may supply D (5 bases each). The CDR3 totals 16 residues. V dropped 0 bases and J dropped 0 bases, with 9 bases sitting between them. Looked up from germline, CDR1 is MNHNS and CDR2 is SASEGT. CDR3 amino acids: CASSEAPGSSYNEQFF. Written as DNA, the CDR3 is TGTGCCAGCAGTGAAGCTCCAGGGAGCTCCTACAATGAGCAGTTCTTC.

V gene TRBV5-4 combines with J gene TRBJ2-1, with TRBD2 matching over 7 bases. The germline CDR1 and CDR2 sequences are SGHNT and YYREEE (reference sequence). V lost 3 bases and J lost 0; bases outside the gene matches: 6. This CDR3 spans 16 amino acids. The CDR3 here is CASSYGTTDSYNEQFF. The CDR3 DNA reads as TGTGCCAGCAGCTACGGGACTACTGACTCCTACAATGAGCAGTTCTTC. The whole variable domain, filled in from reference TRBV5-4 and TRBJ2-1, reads ETGVTQSPTHLIKTRGQQVTLRCSSQSGHNTVSWYQQALGQGPQFIFQYYREEENGRGNFPPRFSGLQFPNYSSELNVNALELDDSALYLCASSYGTTDSYNEQFFGPGTRLTVL.